The 10 T cell receptor beta chains listed next were all sequenced from one sample in a study of T cell changes during pregnancy in multiple sclerosis. Sequencing used immunoSEQ multiplex PCR; TCRdb keeps in-frame clones, though not all of them. Seen here are tens of thousands of clones, about nine tenths observed once, and the top ten hold 1.4%. Here the sequenced sample was peripheral blood, taken in the second trimester of pregnancy. All receptors derive from a female donor with multiple sclerosis, enrolled in a pregnancy study.

The J gene is TRBJ2-7, the V gene TRBV19; 8 positions agree with TRBD1. Germline V gene data show CDR1 as LNHDA and CDR2 as SQIVND (reference sequence). This CDR3 comprises 16 residues. V shed 3 bases and J 1 base; nucleotides not matched to a gene: 8. The CDR3 is CASSIGGGTGSYEQYF. The CDR3 DNA reads TGTGCCAGTAGTATTGGAGGGGGGACAGGATCCTACGAGCAGTACTTC.

The chain links TRBV19 to TRBJ2-1; TRBD2 agrees at 9 bases. The V gene end was trimmed by 5 bases and the J gene end by 5 bases; junction bases not matched to a gene: 7. The germline CDR1 and CDR2 sequences are LNHDA and SQIVND (reference sequence). CDR3 length equals 15 residues. The CDR3 DNA sequence: TGTGCCAGTAGTGTTAGCGGGAGCGGGAACAATGAGCAGTTCTTC. It codes for CASSVSGSGNNEQFF.

This clone was observed a few times. This sequence joins TRBV1 and TRBJ2-7; TRBD2, as called in the table, went unchecked against the DNA. TRBV1 is noted as a pseudogene. The CDR3 extends over 17 amino acids. In DNA, the CDR3 is TGCACCAGCAGCCTATCCCCCCCGGATCATAGCGGGCTCGAGCAGTACTTC. Its protein is CTSSLSPPDHSGLEQYF.

This chain connects TRBV6-1 to TRBJ1-4; 7 positions match TRBD1. Germline V gene lookup returns CDR1 MNHNS and CDR2 SASEGT. V trimming: 10 bases; J trimming: 5 bases; junction bases outside the gene matches: 10. The CDR3 spans 14 residues. The CDR3 nucleotides read TGTGCCACCTGTCTGAGCAGGGGGAATGAAAAACTGTTTTTT. Translated, it gives CATCLSRGNEKLFF.

The rearrangement uses TRBV28 and TRBJ2-1; 14 bases line up with TRBD2. CDR3 length: 15 residues. The V gene end was trimmed by 7 bases and the J gene end by 7 bases; junction bases not matched to a gene: 6. From germline, CDR1 is MDHEN and CDR2 SYDVKM. As DNA, the CDR3 is TGTGCCAGCACCCCTGGGACTAGCGGGAGAAATGAGCAGTTCTTC. Translated, it gives CASTPGTSGRNEQFF.

Details on this clone: A junction end diverges from the germline sequence, so it may reflect a read error. V usage is TRBV7-9 and J usage is TRBJ1-1, with 8 positions matching TRBD1. The CDR3 totals 14 residues. CDR1 and CDR2 from the germline V gene are SEHNR and FQNEAQ (reference sequence). The CDR3 reads CASSQITGTGEAFF. CDR3 coding DNA: TGCGCCAGCAGCCAAATAACCGGGACAGGTGAAGCTTTCTTT.

This clone was observed a handful of times. The chain recombines TRBV7-9 with TRBJ1-1, with D unclear. Germline V lookup: CDR1 SEHNR, CDR2 FQNEAQ (reference sequence). The CDR3 is made up of 12 amino acids. The germline V and J ends were trimmed by 2 bases and 4 bases, with 5 bases remaining between them. The CDR3 DNA follows: TGTGCCAGCAGCTTATCGGGCACTGAAGCTTTCTTT. Translation: CASSLSGTEAFF. Filled out from reference TRBV7-9 and TRBJ1-1, the complete variable domain reads DTGVSQNPRHKITKRGQNVTFRCDPISEHNRLYWYRQTLGQGPEFLTYFQNEAQLEKSRLLSDRFSAERPKGSFSTLEIQRTEQGDSAMYLCASSLSGTEAFFGQGTRLTVV.

The J gene is TRBJ2-3, the V gene TRBV5-4, with a weak D call TRBD2 (5 bases). The germline V gene has CDR1 SGHNT and CDR2 YYREEE (reference sequence). This CDR3 is built from 13 residues. The V gene lost 0 bases and the J gene lost 4 bases, with 6 bases spanning the gap. The CDR3 nucleotides are TGTGCCAGCAGCTTGGCGGGGTCAGATACGCAGTATTTT. It codes for CASSLAGSDTQYF.

This chain links TRBV9 with TRBJ1-3; tentative D call: TRBD1 (6 bases). The CDR3 runs 14 residues. The germline V and J ends were trimmed by 3 bases and 3 bases, with 10 bases remaining between them. In germline, CDR1 is SGDLS, CDR2 YYNGEE. CDR3 loop: CASSDTGFGNTIYF. The CDR3, as DNA: TGTGCCAGCAGCGACACAGGGTTTGGAAACACCATATATTTT. Full variable domain (missing parts from reference TRBV9 and TRBJ1-3): DSGVTQTPKHLITATGQRVTLRCSPRSGDLSVYWYQQSLDQGLQFLIQYYNGEERAKGNILERFSAQQFPDLHSELNLSSLELGDSALYFCASSDTGFGNTIYFGEGSWLTVV.

The sample holds one count of this clone. V usage is TRBV30 and J usage is TRBJ1-1; no reliable D call. CDR1 and CDR2 from the germline V gene are GTSNPN and SVGIG (reference sequence). V lost 5 bases to trimming and J lost 5 bases, with 12 bases between them. This CDR3 has 12 residues. DNA of the CDR3: TGTGCCTGGGGGGATCGGGGTACTGAAGCTTTCTTT. Translating gives CAWGDRGTEAFF.